This TCR beta chain was sequenced in a study of Tregs in tolerant kidney transplant recipients. General observations from the study: This study did not directly address biological reproducibility.

Repertoires were generated with immunoSEQ multiplex PCR, while TCRdb's copy carries only in-frame clones and drops some. This sample carries some 70,000 clones, roughly 89% of them seen once, and the ten largest clones take about 4%. Regarding this clone: Its specificity is not known.

Between the trimmed V and J ends, which lost 2 bases and 4 bases, there was a span of 24 bases. This CDR3 spans 18 amino acids. Germline V gives CDR1 MNHNS, CDR2 SASEGT. The origin of this receptor is a human donor in good health. The sequenced sample was CD4+ T cells from blood. J is TRBJ2-7 and V is TRBV6-1; D may correspond to TRBD1 or TRBD2 (5 bases each). The CDR3 nucleotides read TGTGCCAGCAGTGAATCTGCGACGGCTCCGGGACGCGGGTACGAGCAGTACTTC. Protein sequence: CASSESATAPGRGYEQYF.